The next 18 T cell receptor beta chains were all read from a single sample in a study of T cell responses to AZD1222 COVID-19 vaccine (dated by TCRdb to the early 2020s). The sample's time point label is to be understood as: about 28 days (+/-7) after the second vaccine dose. The library was obtained by the immunoSEQ multiplex PCR assay. The clones in this table, taken by TCRdb from immuneACCESS, are in-frame only. Not every clone is retained; where verified, under half of the shortfall comes from an unresolved V gene, and the cause of the rest is unknown. This sample lists about 120,000 clones; 85% to 95% were detected once. Together, the top ten hold about 1.4% of the sample. The specimen was peripheral blood, collected 28 days after the second AZD1222 dose. These receptor sequences come from an adult who received the AZD1222 COVID-19 vaccine.

The chain links TRBV29-1 to TRBJ2-3; 9 bases match TRBD1. The J segment lost 5 bases and the V segment lost 6 bases, leaving 3 bases of the junction unmatched. In germline, CDR1 is SQVTM, CDR2 ANQGSEA. The CDR3 covers 12 residues. The CDR3 reads CSVGTGRDTQYF. For the CDR3, the DNA is TGCAGCGTGGGGACAGGGCGAGATACGCAGTATTTT.

V and J are TRBV6-5 and TRBJ1-4; D call uncertain. Germline values: CDR1 MNHEY, CDR2 SVGAGI. Trimming took off 4 bases at V and 8 bases at J, with 11 bases between the two ends. CDR3 length: 13 amino acids. CDR3 DNA sequence: TGTGCCAGCAGTTCGTTGATTGGGGAAAAACTGTTTTTT. It encodes CASSSLIGEKLFF.

The chain recombines TRBV4-1 with TRBJ2-7, with 7 bases aligning to TRBD1. Unmatched junction bases numbered 10, after V lost 8 bases and J lost 3 bases. This CDR3 is 14 amino acids long. Germline loops: CDR1 MGHRA, CDR2 YSYEKL. CDR3 nucleotides: TGCGCCAGCGCCAACCCAGCAGGGGGCTACGAGCAGTACTTC. Encoded protein: CASANPAGGYEQYF.

The chain uses TRBV29-1 and TRBJ1-4; TRBD1 is a possible D gene (6 bases). Germline loops: CDR1 SQVTM, CDR2 ANQGSEA. V gave up 6 bases and J gave up 8 bases, with 16 bases separating them. The CDR3 covers 13 residues. The CDR3 sequence: CSVSGTLGEKLFF. DNA for the CDR3: TGCAGCGTCTCCGGGACACTCGGAGAAAAACTGTTTTTT.

The table lists this clone with a few counts. CDR3 sequence reads: CASSQDHGGGLGGEKLFF. The CDR3 DNA is TGCGCCAGCAGCCAAGATCACGGGGGCGGTTTGGGAGGTGAAAAACTGTTTTTT. This rearrangement joins TRBV4-1 to TRBJ1-4; D is perhaps TRBD1 (6 bases). Germline loops: CDR1 MGHRA, CDR2 YSYEKL. The CDR3 covers 18 residues. V was pared by 0 bases and J by 7 bases, with 21 bases between.

V gene TRBV24-1 combines with J gene TRBJ2-7; D is perhaps TRBD1 (5 bases). CDR1 and CDR2 (germline): KGHDR, SFDVKD. Deletions cut 8 bases from V and 3 bases from J, with 13 bases between. The CDR3 runs to 13 residues. The CDR3 bases are TGTGCCACCAAGGACACGCAGGGCTACGAGCAGTACTTC. Translating it yields CATKDTQGYEQYF.

This clone occurred once. The chain combines TRBV10-3 with TRBJ2-7; weak D call: TRBD2 (7 bases). V lost 3 bases to trimming and J lost 2 bases, with 11 bases between them. The length of the CDR3 is 14 residues. Germline CDR1 ENHRY, CDR2 SYGVKD. CDR3 DNA sequence: TGTGCCATCAGTGAAGGGGGACTAACCTACGAGCAGTACTTC. Its translation: CAISEGGLTYEQYF.

The V and J genes are TRBV5-1 and TRBJ1-3; the match to TRBD1 covers 7 bases. The CDR3 totals 15 residues. Germline V gene lookup returns CDR1 SGHRS and CDR2 YFSETQ. V lost 1 base, J lost 0 bases, and 1 base stayed unmatched. The CDR3 nucleotides read TGCGCCAGCAGCTTGCCAGGGGGCTCTGGAAACACCATATATTTT. It translates to CASSLPGGSGNTIYF.

CDR3 sequence reads: CASSGWGLLDTQYF. CDR3 nucleotide sequence: TGTGCCAGCAGCGGTTGGGGCCTCTTAGATACGCAGTATTTT. V and J are TRBV28 and TRBJ2-3, with D possibly being TRBD1 (5 bases). Germline values: CDR1 MDHEN, CDR2 SYDVKM. Trimming removed 6 bases at V and 5 bases at J, with 15 bases between. CDR3 length: 14 amino acids.

The rearrangement joins TRBV14 to TRBJ2-3; D is ambiguous. The CDR3 has 13 amino acids. V was shortened by 0 bases and J by 6 bases, with 7 bases between the two germline ends. From germline, CDR1 is SGHDN and CDR2 FVKESK. The CDR3 bases are TGTGCCAGCAGCCAAGACGGTAGGGATACGCAGTATTTT. This translates into CASSQDGRDTQYF.

This clone was counted once. The CDR3 loop reads CASSLRANTEAFF. The CDR3 DNA sequence: TGTGCCAGCAGCCTCAGGGCGAACACTGAAGCTTTCTTT. The chain carries TRBV7-2 and TRBJ1-1; D is possibly TRBD1 (5 bases). The CDR3 consists of 13 residues. The germline gives CDR1 SGHTA, CDR2 FQGNSA. The V gene lost 5 bases and the J gene lost 1 base, with 8 bases spanning the gap.

This sequence joins TRBV28 and TRBJ2-2; D is uncertain. V was clipped by 7 bases and J by 7 bases, with 16 bases between them. Per the germline V gene, CDR1 is MDHEN and CDR2 is SYDVKM. The CDR3 extends over 14 amino acids. The CDR3 loop is CASTWASVIGELFF. The CDR3 nucleotides read TGTGCCAGCACCTGGGCGAGTGTCATCGGGGAGCTGTTTTTT.

The chain has TRBV27 and TRBJ1-5; the D is unclear. CDR1 is MNHEY, CDR2 SMNVEV, per germline (reference sequence). This CDR3 is built from 13 residues. Trimming removed 4 bases at V and 3 bases at J, with 7 bases between. Here the CDR3 DNA reads TGTGCCAGCAGTTCAAGGTCCAATCAGCCCCAGCATTTT. Protein: CASSSRSNQPQHF.

Here the CDR3 reads CASSSGQGTYNEQFF. Here the CDR3 DNA reads TGTGCCAGCAGCTCCGGACAGGGGACCTACAATGAGCAGTTCTTC. The gene calls are TRBV7-9 and TRBJ2-1; 9 bases map to TRBD1. This CDR3 spans 15 amino acids. V lost 4 bases, J lost 2 bases, and 3 bases stayed unmatched. Germline CDR1 SEHNR, CDR2 FQNEAQ (reference sequence).

The chain has TRBV5-4 and TRBJ2-4, with D uncertain. V shed 2 bases and J shed 5 bases, with 8 bases lying between them. This CDR3 comprises 13 residues. Per germline, CDR1 SGHNT and CDR2 YYREEE (reference sequence). The CDR3, as DNA: TGTGCCAGCAGCTTTCCGGCGGAAAACATTCAGTACTTC. This codes for CASSFPAENIQYF.

The genes are TRBV18 and TRBJ1-1; 8 bases are a match to TRBD1. The V gene's germline CDR1 is KGHSH and CDR2 LQKENI. After removal of 4 bases from V and 0 bases from J, the junction contained 4 bases not matched to a gene. CDR3 length: 15 amino acids. The DNA of the CDR3 is TGTGCCAGCTCACGGACAGGGCTTATGAACACTGAAGCTTTCTTT. Its protein product is CASSRTGLMNTEAFF. Together with reference TRBV18 and TRBJ1-1, the CDR3 gives the full variable domain: NAGVMQNPRHLVRRRGQEARLRCSPMKGHSHVYWYRQLPEEGLKFMVYLQKENIIDESGMPKERFSAEFPKEGPSILRIQQVVRGDSAAYFCASSRTGLMNTEAFFGQGTRLTVV.

Worth noting for this clone: Other DNA sequences of this sample code for an identical CDR3. The rearrangement links TRBV3-1 (or the pseudogene TRBV3-2) to TRBJ2-7; no definite D call. The CDR3 has 11 residues. Germline CDR1 is LGHDT and CDR2 is YNNKEL (reference sequence). Between the trimmed V and J ends, which lost 3 bases and 1 base, there was a span of 1 base. The CDR3: CASSHSYEQYF. The CDR3 coding sequence is TGTGCCAGCAGCCATTCCTACGAGCAGTACTTC.

V gene TRBV28 combines with J gene TRBJ1-6; TRBD1 agrees at 9 bases. V shed 6 bases and J 7 bases; nucleotides not matched to a gene: 7. The CDR3 extends over 15 amino acids. CDR1 is MDHEN and CDR2 is SYDVKM in the germline V gene. The CDR3: CASSPMGQGNSPLHF. CDR3 nucleotides: TGTGCCAGCAGCCCTATGGGACAGGGCAATTCACCCCTCCACTTT.